Sequencing of this TCR beta chain was carried out in a study of T cell responses to AZD1222 COVID-19 vaccine. Study-level results: A rise in Spike-specific TCR breadth and depth followed two AZD1222 doses.

On this clone: Its antigen is not identified.

This table comes from immunoSEQ multiplex PCR, and its TCRdb copy is limited to in-frame clones, with some not included. The sample records 100,000 to 150,000 clones, roughly nine tenths being singletons. The sample in question was peripheral blood, obtained on day 0 of AZD1222 vaccination. The receptor was derived from an adult in good health.

CDR3: CASSPRTGGGYGYTF. CDR3 coding DNA: TGTGCCAGCAGCCCTCGGACAGGGGGTGGCTATGGCTACACCTTC. The chain links TRBV3-1 (or the pseudogene TRBV3-2) to TRBJ1-2, with 10 bases fitting TRBD1. The germline gives CDR1 LGHDT, CDR2 YNNKEL (reference sequence). CDR3 length equals 15 residues. V trimming: 4 bases; J trimming: 4 bases; junction bases outside the gene matches: 6.